This paragraph covers one T cell receptor (beta chain) sequence. What it binds is unknown. The junction departs from germline at one end; a sequencing error may be responsible. This CDR3 is built from 13 residues. Germline V gene data show CDR1 as SEHNR and CDR2 as FQNEAQ (reference sequence). The source of the sample is a study of response to subunit inactivated influenza vaccine. Study outcomes and limitations: After each seasonal influenza vaccination, few new T cells are recruited, the authors suggested.

Each CDR3 protein is one row after TCRdb ran MiXCR on the RT-PCR reads. The sample gives fewer than 700,000 distinct CDR3 sequences, roughly 13% of which show up once; over 10% is in the top ten. The TCR sequence derives from a middle-aged man who received an inactivated influenza vaccine. This chain connects TRBV7-9 to TRBJ2-5; 9 nucleotides match TRBD1. The starting material was PBMCs from blood, obtained about 6 weeks after vaccination. The CDR3 nucleotides read TGTGCCAGCAGCTACACAGGGGGCTATATCCCTACCTTC. It is translated as CASSYTGGYIPTF.